Below, 12 T cell receptor beta chains from the same sample are listed, as sequenced in a study of T cells in Graves' hyperthyroidism and ophthalmopathy. The source material, RNA transcripts, was used to amplify TCR beta CDR3 regions. First-round RT-PCR targeting the TCR CDR3 was performed with the HTBI primer set. Via MiXCR, TCRdb re-called the multiplex PCR reads, giving one row per CDR3 protein. The table lists some 180,000 distinct CDR3 sequences, around a sixth of them singletons. The source material was blood. The receptors were sampled from a woman aged 45-59 years with Graves' hyperthyroidism.

In the case of this clonotype: The junction departs from germline at one end; a sequencing error may be responsible. The chain is built from TRBV5-4 and TRBJ2-7; 16 bases align to TRBD2. The CDR3 contains 16 residues. Germline V gene data show CDR1 as SGHNT and CDR2 as YYREEE (reference sequence). DNA of the CDR3: TGTGCCAGCAGTTTGGGGACTAGCGGGAGGGTCGAGTCGCAGTACTTC. This translates into CASSLGTSGRVESQYF.

This clonotype was recorded many times. The V call is TRBV30, the J call TRBJ1-2; no reliable D call. Germline V gives CDR1 GTSNPN, CDR2 SVGIG (reference sequence). V was trimmed by 2 bases and J by 7 bases, leaving 11 bases between them. This CDR3 spans 12 amino acids. This chain's CDR3 is CAWSPESLGYTF. As DNA, the CDR3 is TGTGCCTGGAGTCCGGAGTCGCTTGGCTACACCTTC.

This clonotype was recorded at least ten times. This chain links TRBV18 with TRBJ1-5; tentative D call: TRBD1 (5 bases). The CDR3 loop spans 14 amino acids. Germline V gene lookup returns CDR1 KGHSH and CDR2 LQKENI. V dropped 8 bases and J dropped 0 bases, with 11 bases sitting between them. Here the CDR3 DNA reads TGTGCCAGCGCGGGACTTACTAGCAATCAGCCCCAGCATTTT. Its protein product is CASAGLTSNQPQHF.

This clonotype appeared many times. The rearrangement uses TRBV29-1 and TRBJ2-7; D is possibly TRBD2 (6 bases). The V and J ends lost 1 base and 1 base respectively, with 11 bases between them. Germline CDR1 and CDR2: SQVTM and ANQGSEA. This CDR3 has 14 residues. For the CDR3, the DNA is TGCAGCGTTGAAGGGAGGGACTCATCCTACGAGCAGTACTTC. Protein: CSVEGRDSSYEQYF.

This clonotype has a count of ten or more. The rearrangement uses TRBV15 and TRBJ1-1; TRBD1 matches 9 bases. The germline CDR1 and CDR2 sequences are LNHNV and YYDKDF (reference sequence). V lost 5 bases and J lost 2; bases outside the gene matches: 9. The CDR3 loop spans 16 amino acids. CDR3 sequence reads: CATSGTGTGRNTEAFF. Here the CDR3 DNA reads TGTGCCACCAGCGGAACCGGGACAGGGCGTAACACTGAAGCTTTCTTT.

This clonotype was recorded many times. V is TRBV6-1 and J is TRBJ2-1; 9 bases are shared with TRBD2. The V segment lost 10 bases and the J segment 4 bases; nucleotides outside the gene matches: 5. The CDR3 extends over 13 amino acids. In germline, CDR1 is MNHNS, CDR2 SASEGT. The CDR3 here is CATTSGPYNEQFF. CDR3 nucleotide sequence: TGTGCCACCACTAGCGGGCCTTACAATGAGCAGTTCTTC.

The chain carries TRBV6-2 or TRBV6-3 and TRBJ2-6; the D is unclear. This CDR3 comprises 14 residues. Trimming removed 2 bases from V and 2 bases from J, with 4 bases in between. Germline CDR1 reads MNHEY; CDR2 reads SVGEGT. The CDR3: CASSYLTGANVLTF. CDR3 coding DNA: TGTGCCAGCAGTTACCTGACTGGGGCCAACGTCCTGACTTTC.

As to this clonotype: This may be a read error: a much more frequent sequence differs by one nucleotide. The chain has TRBV3-1 and TRBJ1-2; tentative D call: TRBD1 (6 bases). The CDR3 is made up of 13 amino acids. The V gene's germline CDR1 is LGHDT and CDR2 YNNKEL (reference sequence). CDR3 region: CASSHRDNYDYTF. The CDR3 nucleotides read TGTGCCAGCAGCCACCGGGACAACTATGACTACACCTTC. The full variable domain, its missing parts supplied by reference TRBV3-1 and TRBJ1-2, is DTAVSQTPKYLVTQMGNDKSIKCEQNLGHDTMYWYKQDSKKFLKIMFSYNNKELIINETVPNRFSPKSPDKAHLNLHINSLELGDSAVYFCASSHRDNYDYTFGSGTRLTVV.

There are a few counts of this clonotype. V and J are TRBV7-9 and TRBJ1-4; D is possibly TRBD1 (6 bases). The V end lost 5 bases, the J end lost 7 bases, and 17 bases lay between the germline ends. Germline V gene data show CDR1 as SEHNR and CDR2 as FQNEAQ (reference sequence). The CDR3 consists of 15 residues. The CDR3 bases are TGTGCCAGCAGCGTTGCCGGGACACTAACTGAAAAACTGTTTTTT. As protein: CASSVAGTLTEKLFF.

V and J are TRBV25-1 and TRBJ2-1, with D hard to call. CDR1 and CDR2 (germline): MGHDK, SYGVNS. The ends were cut back, 1 base at V and 5 bases at J, with 3 bases in the middle. This CDR3 contains 12 residues. The CDR3 nucleotides read TGTGCCAGCAGTGAATGGGACAATGAGCAGTTCTTC. Translation: CASSEWDNEQFF.

The chain uses TRBV5-1 and TRBJ1-2, with D perhaps matching TRBD1 (5 bases). V dropped 2 bases and J dropped 2 bases, with 10 bases sitting between them. Germline CDR1 is SGHRS and CDR2 is YFSETQ. The CDR3 is 14 amino acids. The CDR3 sequence: CASSFGTENYGYTF. The DNA of the CDR3 is TGCGCCAGCAGCTTCGGGACCGAGAACTATGGCTACACCTTC.

In its sample, this clonotype was seen a few times. This chain joins TRBV5-4 and TRBJ1-1; TRBD1 aligns across 9 bases. The germline V gene has CDR1 SGHNT and CDR2 YYREEE (reference sequence). CDR3 length: 15 amino acids. After removal of 5 bases from V and 5 bases from J, the junction contained 10 bases not matched to a gene. The CDR3 protein is CASRSGQGIWTEAFF. The CDR3 DNA is TGTGCCAGCAGATCGGGACAGGGTATTTGGACTGAAGCTTTCTTT.